These 3 T cell receptor beta chains were all obtained from the same sample, sequenced in a study of blood T cells in healthy people across ages. The authors ran a second PCR of about 7 to 12 cycles using a sample-barcoded 5' primer and a J-beta primer mix. From the 5' RACE reads, TCRdb called clonotypes with MiXCR, one entry per CDR3 protein. This table has over 700,000 distinct CDR3 sequences, 20% to 30% appearing once. The data were also submitted as part of a second study, on T cells of mothers and their children.

What was sequenced was blood. All receptors come from a boy younger than 18 in good health.

This clonotype was found a few times. The rearrangement joins TRBV15 to TRBJ2-5; D is perhaps TRBD2 (6 bases). CDR3 length: 13 amino acids. The germline V and J ends were trimmed by 1 base and 4 bases, with 7 bases remaining between them. CDR1 LNHNV and CDR2 YYDKDF come from the germline V gene (reference sequence). The CDR3 loop reads CATSRAGGETQYF. The DNA for the CDR3 is TGTGCCACCAGCAGAGCCGGGGGAGAGACCCAGTACTTC.

The chain uses TRBV20-1 and TRBJ1-2, with D possibly TRBD1 on 6 matching bases. Trimming took off 4 bases at V and 0 bases at J, with 9 bases between the two ends. This CDR3 comprises 13 residues. Germline CDR1 and CDR2: DFQATT and SNEGSKA (reference sequence). In DNA, the CDR3 is TGCAGTGCTAAAGGGGGACCTAACTATGGCTACACCTTC. It encodes CSAKGGPNYGYTF.

The gene calls are TRBV24-1 and TRBJ2-7, with D unresolved. The CDR3 is 12 amino acids. Germline assignment: CDR1 KGHDR and CDR2 SFDVKD. The germline V and J ends were trimmed by 10 bases and 5 bases, with 14 bases remaining between them. The CDR3: CATKDVKDEQYF. The CDR3 DNA is TGTGCCACGAAGGACGTGAAGGACGAGCAGTACTTC.